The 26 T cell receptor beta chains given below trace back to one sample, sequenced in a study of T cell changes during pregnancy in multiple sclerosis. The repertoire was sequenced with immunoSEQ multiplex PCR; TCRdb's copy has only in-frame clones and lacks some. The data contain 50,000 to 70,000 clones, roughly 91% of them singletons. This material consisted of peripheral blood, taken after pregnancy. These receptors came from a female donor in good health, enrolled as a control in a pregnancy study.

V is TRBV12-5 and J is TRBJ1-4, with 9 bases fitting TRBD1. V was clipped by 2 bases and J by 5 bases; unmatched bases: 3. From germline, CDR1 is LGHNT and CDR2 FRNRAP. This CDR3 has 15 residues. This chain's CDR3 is CASGLFGTGNEKLFF. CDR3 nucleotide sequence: TGTGCTAGTGGTTTGTTCGGGACAGGGAATGAAAAACTGTTTTTT.

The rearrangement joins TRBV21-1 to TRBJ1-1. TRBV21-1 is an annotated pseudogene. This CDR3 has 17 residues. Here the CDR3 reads CASSIPPWRESGTEAFF. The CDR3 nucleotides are TGTGCCAGCAGCATCCCCCCGTGGCGGGAATCGGGCACTGAAGCTTTCTTT.

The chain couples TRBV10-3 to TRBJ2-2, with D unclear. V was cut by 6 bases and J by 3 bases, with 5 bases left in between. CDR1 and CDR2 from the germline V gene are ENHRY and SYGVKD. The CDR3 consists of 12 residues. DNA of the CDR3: TGTGCCATCAGAACAGACACCGGGGAGCTGTTTTTT. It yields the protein CAIRTDTGELFF.

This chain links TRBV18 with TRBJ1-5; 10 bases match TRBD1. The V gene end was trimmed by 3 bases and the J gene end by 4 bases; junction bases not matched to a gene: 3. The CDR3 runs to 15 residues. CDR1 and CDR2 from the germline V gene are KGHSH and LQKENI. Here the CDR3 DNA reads TGTGCCAGCTCACCCGGGACAGGGGTGAATCAGCCCCAGCATTTT. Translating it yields CASSPGTGVNQPQHF.

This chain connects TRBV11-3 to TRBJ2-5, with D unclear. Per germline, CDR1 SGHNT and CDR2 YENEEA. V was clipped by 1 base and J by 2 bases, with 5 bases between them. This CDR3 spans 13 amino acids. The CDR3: CASSLGLQETQYF. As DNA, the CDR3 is TGTGCCAGCAGCTTAGGACTGCAAGAGACCCAGTACTTC.

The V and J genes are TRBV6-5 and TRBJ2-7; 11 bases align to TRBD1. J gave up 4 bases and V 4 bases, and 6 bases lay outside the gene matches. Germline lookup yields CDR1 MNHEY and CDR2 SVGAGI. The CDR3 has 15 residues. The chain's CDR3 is CASSFGTGGEYEQYF. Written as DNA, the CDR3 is TGTGCCAGCAGTTTCGGGACAGGGGGTGAATACGAGCAGTACTTC.

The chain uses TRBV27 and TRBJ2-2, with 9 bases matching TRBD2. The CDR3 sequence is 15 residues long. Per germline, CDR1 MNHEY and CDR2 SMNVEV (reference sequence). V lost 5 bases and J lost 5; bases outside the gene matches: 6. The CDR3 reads CASSPGLAGTGELFF. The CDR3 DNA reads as TGTGCCAGCAGTCCGGGACTAGCAGGGACCGGGGAGCTGTTTTTT.

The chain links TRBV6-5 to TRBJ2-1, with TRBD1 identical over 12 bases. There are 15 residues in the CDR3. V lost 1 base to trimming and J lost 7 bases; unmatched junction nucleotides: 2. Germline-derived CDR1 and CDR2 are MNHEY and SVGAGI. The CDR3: CASSYWDRGLNEQFF. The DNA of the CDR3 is TGTGCCAGCAGTTACTGGGACAGGGGGCTGAATGAGCAGTTCTTC.

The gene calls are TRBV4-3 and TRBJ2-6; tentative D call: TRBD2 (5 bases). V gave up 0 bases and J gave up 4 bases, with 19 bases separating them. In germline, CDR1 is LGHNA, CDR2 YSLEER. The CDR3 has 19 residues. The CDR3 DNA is TGCGCCAGCAGCCAAGAGGCCTTGGACTCTATGATAGGGGCCAACGTCCTGACTTTC. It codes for CASSQEALDSMIGANVLTF.

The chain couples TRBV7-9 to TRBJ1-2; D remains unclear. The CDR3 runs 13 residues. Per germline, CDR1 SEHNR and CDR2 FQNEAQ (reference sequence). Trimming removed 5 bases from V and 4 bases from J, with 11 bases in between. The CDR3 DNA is TGTGCCAGCAGCGCGGGAGTATTCTATGGCTACACCTTC. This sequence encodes CASSAGVFYGYTF.

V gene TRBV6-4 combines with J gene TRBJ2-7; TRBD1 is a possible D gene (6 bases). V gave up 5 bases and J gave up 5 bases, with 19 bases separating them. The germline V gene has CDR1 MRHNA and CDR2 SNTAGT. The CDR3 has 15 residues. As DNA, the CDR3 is TGTGCCAGCAGTCCACAGGGCGGCGTGGGGGACGAGCAGTACTTC. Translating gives CASSPQGGVGDEQYF.

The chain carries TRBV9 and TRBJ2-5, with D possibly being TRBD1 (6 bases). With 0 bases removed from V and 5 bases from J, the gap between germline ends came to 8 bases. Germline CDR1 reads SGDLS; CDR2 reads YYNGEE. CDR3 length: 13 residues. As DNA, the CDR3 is TGTGCCAGCAGCGTAGCACAGGGCGAGACCCAGTACTTC. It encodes CASSVAQGETQYF.

The CDR3 DNA reads TGCGCCAGCAGCCAAGCCCCATCGGACAGGGGGACCTACAATGAGCAGTTCTTC. Protein product: CASSQAPSDRGTYNEQFF. The chain links TRBV4-3 to TRBJ2-1; 10 bases line up with TRBD1. Germline assignment: CDR1 LGHNA and CDR2 YSLEER. This CDR3 comprises 18 residues. Trimming cost V 1 base and J 2 bases; bases outside gene matches: 8.

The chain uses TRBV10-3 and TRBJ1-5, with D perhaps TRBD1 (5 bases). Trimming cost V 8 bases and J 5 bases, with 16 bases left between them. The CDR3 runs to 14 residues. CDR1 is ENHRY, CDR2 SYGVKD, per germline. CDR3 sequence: CAIGGTGVHQPQHF. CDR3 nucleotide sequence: TGTGCCATCGGTGGAACAGGCGTCCATCAGCCCCAGCATTTT.

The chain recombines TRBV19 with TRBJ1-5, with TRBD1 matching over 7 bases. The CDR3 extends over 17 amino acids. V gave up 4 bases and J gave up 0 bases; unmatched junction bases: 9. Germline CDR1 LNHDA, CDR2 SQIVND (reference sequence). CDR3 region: CASSTGTVTYSNQPQHF. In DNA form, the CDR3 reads TGTGCCAGTAGTACCGGGACAGTCACATATAGCAATCAGCCCCAGCATTTT. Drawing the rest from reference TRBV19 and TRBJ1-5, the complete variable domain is DGGITQSPKYLFRKEGQNVTLSCEQNLNHDAMYWYRQDPGQGLRLIYYSQIVNDFQKGDIAEGYSVSREKKESFPLTVTSAQKNPTAFYLCASSTGTVTYSNQPQHFGDGTRLSIL.

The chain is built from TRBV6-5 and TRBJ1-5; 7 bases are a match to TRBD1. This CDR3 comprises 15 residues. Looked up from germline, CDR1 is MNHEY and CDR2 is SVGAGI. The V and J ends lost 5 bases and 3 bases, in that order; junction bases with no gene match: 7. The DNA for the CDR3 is TGTGCCAGCAGTAAGAGACAGGGAAACAATCAGCCCCAGCATTTT. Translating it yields CASSKRQGNNQPQHF.

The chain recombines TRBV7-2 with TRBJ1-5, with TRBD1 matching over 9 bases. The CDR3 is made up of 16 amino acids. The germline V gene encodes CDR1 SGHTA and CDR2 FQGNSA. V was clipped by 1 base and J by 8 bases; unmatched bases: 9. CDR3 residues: CASSLVQGALLEPQHF. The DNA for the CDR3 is TGTGCCAGCAGCTTAGTACAGGGGGCGCTTTTAGAGCCCCAGCATTTT. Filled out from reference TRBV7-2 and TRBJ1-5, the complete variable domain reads GAGVSQSPSNKVTEKGKDVELRCDPISGHTALYWYRQSLGQGLEFLIYFQGNSAPDKSGLPSDRFSAERTGGSVSTLTIQRTQQEDSAVYLCASSLVQGALLEPQHFGDGTRLSIL.

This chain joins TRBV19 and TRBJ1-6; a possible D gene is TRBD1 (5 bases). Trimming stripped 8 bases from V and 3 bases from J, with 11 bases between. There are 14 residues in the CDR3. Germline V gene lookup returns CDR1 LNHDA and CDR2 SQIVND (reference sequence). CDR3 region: CASGGGFYNSPLHF. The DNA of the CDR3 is TGTGCCAGTGGCGGGGGGTTCTATAATTCACCCCTCCACTTT.

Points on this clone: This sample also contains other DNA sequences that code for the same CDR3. CDR3 in amino acids: CAWSDTGGGYTF. CDR3 nucleotide sequence: TGTGCCTGGAGTGATACAGGGGGTGGCTACACCTTC. The chain has TRBV30 and TRBJ1-2, with 8 nucleotides matching TRBD1. The length of the CDR3 is 12 residues. Germline CDR1 and CDR2: GTSNPN and SVGIG (reference sequence). Germline trimming cut 1 base from V and 7 bases from J; bases unmatched to any gene: 2.

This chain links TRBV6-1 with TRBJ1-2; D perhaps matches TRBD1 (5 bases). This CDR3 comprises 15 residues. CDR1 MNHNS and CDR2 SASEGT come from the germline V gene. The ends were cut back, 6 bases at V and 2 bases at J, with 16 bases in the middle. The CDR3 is CASRPTGGENYGYTF. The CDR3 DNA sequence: TGTGCCAGCAGGCCTACCGGGGGGGAGAACTATGGCTACACCTTC.

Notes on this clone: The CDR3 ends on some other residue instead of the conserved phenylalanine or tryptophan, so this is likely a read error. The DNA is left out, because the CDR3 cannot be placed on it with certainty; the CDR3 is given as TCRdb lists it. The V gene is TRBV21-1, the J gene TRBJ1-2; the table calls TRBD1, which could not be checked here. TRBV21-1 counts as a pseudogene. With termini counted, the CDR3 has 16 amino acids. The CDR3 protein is CASSIPPVDRDYGYTL.

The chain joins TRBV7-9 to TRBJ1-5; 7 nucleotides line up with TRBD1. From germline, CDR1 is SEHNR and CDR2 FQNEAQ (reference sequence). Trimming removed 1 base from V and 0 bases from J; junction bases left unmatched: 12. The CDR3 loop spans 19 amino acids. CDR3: CASSLERTGRHDSNQPQHF. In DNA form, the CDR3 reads TGTGCCAGCAGCTTAGAAAGGACAGGAAGGCACGATAGCAATCAGCCCCAGCATTTT.

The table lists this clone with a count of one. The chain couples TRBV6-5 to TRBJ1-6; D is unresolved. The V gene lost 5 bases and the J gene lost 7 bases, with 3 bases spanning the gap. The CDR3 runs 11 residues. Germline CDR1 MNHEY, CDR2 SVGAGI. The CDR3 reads CASSSNSPLHF. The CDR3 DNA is TGTGCCAGCAGTAGCAATTCACCCCTCCACTTT.

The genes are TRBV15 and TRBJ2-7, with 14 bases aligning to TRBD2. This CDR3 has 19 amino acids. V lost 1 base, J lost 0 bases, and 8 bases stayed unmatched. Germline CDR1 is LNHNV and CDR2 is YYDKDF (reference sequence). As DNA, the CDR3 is TGTGCCACCAGCAGAGTTTCGGGACTAGCGGGGGAATACTCCTACGAGCAGTACTTC. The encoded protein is CATSRVSGLAGEYSYEQYF.

The CDR3 here is CASSALAAGETQYF. The CDR3 region has the DNA TGCGCCAGCAGTGCGCTAGCGGCGGGAGAGACCCAGTACTTC. The chain couples TRBV10-1 to TRBJ2-5, with 7 bases aligning to TRBD2. The CDR3 has 14 amino acids. CDR1 is WNHNN, CDR2 SYGVQD, per germline (reference sequence). Trimming cost V 4 bases and J 4 bases; bases outside gene matches: 6.

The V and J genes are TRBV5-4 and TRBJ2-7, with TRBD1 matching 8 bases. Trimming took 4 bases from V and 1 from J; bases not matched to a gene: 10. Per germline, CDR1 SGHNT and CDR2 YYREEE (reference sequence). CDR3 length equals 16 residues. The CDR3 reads CASSRTQGAKSYEQYF. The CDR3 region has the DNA TGTGCCAGCAGCCGTACTCAGGGGGCTAAATCCTACGAGCAGTACTTC.